Listed below are T cell receptor beta chains from one sample, sequenced in a study of T cells in Graves' hyperthyroidism and ophthalmopathy. Each CDR3 protein gets one entry after TCRdb re-called the multiplex PCR reads with MiXCR. Among hundreds of thousands of distinct CDR3 sequences listed, 17% were seen once. What was sequenced was blood. Receptors were obtained from a young woman with Graves' ophthalmopathy. CDR3s include the opening cysteine and the closing phenylalanine or tryptophan. The D gene is left open where the match is weak. Clone size appears in some rows only: once, few, many, or a class for an expanded clone.

j_gene: TRBJ2-7; d_gene: TRBD2; v_gene: TRBV9; len: 16; abundance: few; CDR3nt: TGTGCCAGCAGCCTACGACTAGCGGGAGGGCCAAGGGAGCAGTACTTC; CDR3aa: CASSLRLAGGPREQYF
j_gene: TRBJ1-3; d_gene: TRBD1; v_gene: TRBV5-6; len: 16; abundance: NA; CDR3nt: TGTGCCAGCAGCTCCGCCCCGACAGGGTTTGGAAACACCATATATTTT; CDR3aa: CASSSAPTGFGNTIYF
j_gene: TRBJ1-1; d_gene: NA; v_gene: TRBV5-1; len: 14; abundance: many; CDR3nt: TGCGCCAGCAGCGTGCGGGGGGCGGACACTGAAGCTTTCTTT; CDR3aa: CASSVRGADTEAFF
j_gene: TRBJ1-2; d_gene: NA; v_gene: TRBV30; len: 13; abundance: few; CDR3nt: TGTGCCTGGAGGGCCGGGACGGTACGTGGCTACACCTTC; CDR3aa: CAWRAGTVRGYTF
j_gene: TRBJ2-7; d_gene: TRBD2; v_gene: TRBV13; len: 17; abundance: many; CDR3nt: TGTGCCAGCAGCTTAAGCAAGGCGGGAGAGGCGGGGTACGAGCAGTACTTC; CDR3aa: CASSLSKAGEAGYEQYF
j_gene: TRBJ1-2; d_gene: NA; v_gene: TRBV18; len: 15; abundance: many; CDR3nt: TGTGCCAGCTCACCAACAGAACTTACCTACTATGGCTACACCTTC; CDR3aa: CASSPTELTYYGYTF
j_gene: TRBJ2-7; d_gene: TRBD1; v_gene: TRBV6-1; len: 15; abundance: many; CDR3nt: TGTGCCAGCAGTGACCTGGACAGGGCTCTCTACGAGCAGTACTTC; CDR3aa: CASSDLDRALYEQYF
j_gene: TRBJ2-1; d_gene: TRBD1; v_gene: TRBV11-2; len: 14; abundance: many; CDR3nt: TGTGCCAGCAGCAGGACAGGGGGCCAGAATGAGCAGTTCTTC; CDR3aa: CASSRTGGQNEQFF
j_gene: TRBJ2-7; d_gene: TRBD2; v_gene: TRBV6-1; len: 12; abundance: NA; CDR3nt: TGTGCCAGCACCAACGTGGGGGGGGAGCAGTACTTC; CDR3aa: CASTNVGGEQYF
j_gene: TRBJ2-1; d_gene: TRBD2; v_gene: TRBV5-1; len: 17; abundance: many; CDR3nt: TGCGCCAGCAGCCCGACTAGCGGGGGGGCCATGATACATGAGCAGTTCTTC; CDR3aa: CASSPTSGGAMIHEQFF
j_gene: TRBJ1-5; d_gene: NA; v_gene: TRBV10-3; len: 14; abundance: NA; CDR3nt: TGTGCCATCAGTGAGTCGTCAGGAGATCAGCCCCAGCATTTT; CDR3aa: CAISESSGDQPQHF
j_gene: TRBJ2-7; d_gene: TRBD2; v_gene: TRBV20-1; len: 16; abundance: NA; CDR3nt: TGCAGTGCTAGAGAGACTAGCGAGCAACGGGTCTACGAGCAGTACTTC; CDR3aa: CSARETSEQRVYEQYF
j_gene: TRBJ2-3; d_gene: NA; v_gene: TRBV30; len: 13; abundance: many; CDR3nt: TGTGCCTGGAGTGGAGCTAGCACAGATACGCAGTATTTT; CDR3aa: CAWSGASTDTQYF
j_gene: TRBJ2-7; d_gene: NA; v_gene: TRBV20-1; len: 13; abundance: few; CDR3nt: TGCAGTGCTACTCCAGGTCTGACCCACGAGCAGTACTTC; CDR3aa: CSATPGLTHEQYF
j_gene: TRBJ1-2; d_gene: TRBD1; v_gene: TRBV5-1; len: 12; abundance: many; CDR3nt: TGCGCCAGCAGTCCCCAGGGGGACGGCTACACCTTC; CDR3aa: CASSPQGDGYTF
j_gene: TRBJ2-1; d_gene: NA; v_gene: TRBV11-2; len: 14; abundance: NA; CDR3nt: TGTGCCAGCAGCTTAAATAGAGATCAGCCAGGGTTGTTCTTC; CDR3aa: CASSLNRDQPGLFF
j_gene: TRBJ1-2; d_gene: NA; v_gene: TRBV28; len: 21; abundance: NA; CDR3nt: TGTGCCAGCAGTTTCCCCTCCTCTGGTAGGGCGGGGGGGAAAGAGGACTATGGCTACGCCTTC; CDR3aa: CASSFPSSGRAGGKEDYGYAF
j_gene: TRBJ1-1; d_gene: TRBD1; v_gene: TRBV29-1; len: 11; abundance: few; CDR3nt: TGCAGCATCAGACAGGGCACTGAAGCTTTCTTT; CDR3aa: CSIRQGTEAFF
j_gene: TRBJ2-1; d_gene: TRBD1; v_gene: TRBV3-1; len: 17; abundance: many; CDR3nt: TGTGCCAGCAGCCAAGCTTTCGGGACAGGGAGGAACAATGAGCAGTTCTTC; CDR3aa: CASSQAFGTGRNNEQFF
j_gene: TRBJ2-7; d_gene: NA; v_gene: TRBV14; len: 12; abundance: few; CDR3nt: TGTGCCAGCAGGGCAGGGCGGAGCGAGCAGTACTTC; CDR3aa: CASRAGRSEQYF
j_gene: TRBJ2-7; d_gene: TRBD1; v_gene: TRBV6-1; len: 15; abundance: few; CDR3nt: TGTGCCAGCGAGAGAGTAACAGGGGCTTCCTACGAGCAGTACTTC; CDR3aa: CASERVTGASYEQYF
j_gene: TRBJ2-1; d_gene: TRBD2; v_gene: TRBV7-2; len: 14; abundance: many; CDR3nt: TGTGCCAGCAGCCGGACTAGCGGGATCAATGAGCAGTTCTTC; CDR3aa: CASSRTSGINEQFF
j_gene: TRBJ1-2; d_gene: NA; v_gene: TRBV29-1; len: 13; abundance: few; CDR3nt: TGCAGCGTTGGCTCGGGGGAGGTACATGGCTACACCTTC; CDR3aa: CSVGSGEVHGYTF
j_gene: TRBJ1-2; d_gene: NA; v_gene: TRBV9; len: 13; abundance: many; CDR3nt: TGTGCCAGCAGCGTAGAAGGATACTATGGCTACACCTTC; CDR3aa: CASSVEGYYGYTF
j_gene: TRBJ1-1; d_gene: TRBD1; v_gene: TRBV7-9; len: 16; abundance: many; CDR3nt: TGTGCCAGCAGCTTGGGACAGGGGGCAGCGAATCCTGAAGCTTTCTTT; CDR3aa: CASSLGQGAANPEAFF
j_gene: TRBJ2-5; d_gene: TRBD1; v_gene: TRBV30; len: 14; abundance: NA; CDR3nt: TGTGCCTGGAGTTCCGACAGGGGGGCACAGACCCAGTACTTC; CDR3aa: CAWSSDRGAQTQYF
j_gene: TRBJ2-1; d_gene: NA; v_gene: TRBV20-1; len: 14; abundance: NA; CDR3nt: TGCAGTGCCCCTACGTCTAGCTCCTACAATGAGCAGTTCTTC; CDR3aa: CSAPTSSSYNEQFF
j_gene: TRBJ2-3; d_gene: NA; v_gene: TRBV6-1; len: 15; abundance: many; CDR3nt: TGTGCCACCGGGACGCAAATTTCTAGCACAGATACGCAGTATTTT; CDR3aa: CATGTQISSTDTQYF
j_gene: TRBJ2-2; d_gene: TRBD2; v_gene: TRBV27; len: 14; abundance: few; CDR3nt: TGTGCCAGCAGTTCTAGCGGGGGGCCCGGGGAGCTGTTTTTT; CDR3aa: CASSSSGGPGELFF
j_gene: TRBJ1-2; d_gene: NA; v_gene: TRBV3-1; len: 15; abundance: NA; CDR3nt: TGTGCCAGCAGCCAAAAGGGTTTTGGGGGGTATGGCTACACCTTC; CDR3aa: CASSQKGFGGYGYTF
j_gene: TRBJ1-1; d_gene: TRBD1; v_gene: TRBV7-6; len: 15; abundance: NA; CDR3nt: TGTGCCAGCAGCCCCCAGGACAGGGGACAGACTGAAGCTTTCTTT; CDR3aa: CASSPQDRGQTEAFF
j_gene: TRBJ2-3; d_gene: TRBD1; v_gene: TRBV7-3; len: 15; abundance: many; CDR3nt: TGTGCCAGCAGCTCGACAGGGGGTAGCACAGATACGCAGTATTTT; CDR3aa: CASSSTGGSTDTQYF
j_gene: TRBJ1-1; d_gene: NA; v_gene: TRBV30; len: 15; abundance: many; CDR3nt: TGTGCCTGGAGTGTACTCGACAGTTTGAACACTGAAGCTTTCTTT; CDR3aa: CAWSVLDSLNTEAFF
j_gene: TRBJ2-1; d_gene: NA; v_gene: TRBV20-1; len: 12; abundance: many; CDR3nt: TGCAGTGCCCCGTCAGGGTCTTTCGTGCAGTTCTTC; CDR3aa: CSAPSGSFVQFF
j_gene: TRBJ1-5; d_gene: NA; v_gene: TRBV27; len: 14; abundance: NA; CDR3nt: TGTGCCAGCAGTTTAGGGGGCATGGGTCAGCCCCAGCATTTT; CDR3aa: CASSLGGMGQPQHF
j_gene: TRBJ2-3; d_gene: NA; v_gene: TRBV4-1; len: 14; abundance: many; CDR3nt: TGCGCCAGCAGCCATACAGGCCCTACAGATACGCAGTATTTT; CDR3aa: CASSHTGPTDTQYF